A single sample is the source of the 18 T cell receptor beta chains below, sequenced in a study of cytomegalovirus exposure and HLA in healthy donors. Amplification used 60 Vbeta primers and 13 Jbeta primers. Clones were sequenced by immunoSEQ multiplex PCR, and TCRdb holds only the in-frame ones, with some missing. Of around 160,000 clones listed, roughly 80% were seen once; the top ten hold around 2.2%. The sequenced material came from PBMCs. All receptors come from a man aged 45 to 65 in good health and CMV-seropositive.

The CDR3 reads CASSPTTSGVTYEQYF. The CDR3 DNA reads as TGTGCCAGCAGTCCAACCACTAGCGGGGTTACCTACGAGCAGTACTTC. The J gene is TRBJ2-7, the V gene TRBV28, with 10 bases aligning to TRBD2. The V and J ends lost 5 bases and 2 bases, in that order; junction bases with no gene match: 9. CDR1 and CDR2 from the germline V gene are MDHEN and SYDVKM. The CDR3 has 16 amino acids.

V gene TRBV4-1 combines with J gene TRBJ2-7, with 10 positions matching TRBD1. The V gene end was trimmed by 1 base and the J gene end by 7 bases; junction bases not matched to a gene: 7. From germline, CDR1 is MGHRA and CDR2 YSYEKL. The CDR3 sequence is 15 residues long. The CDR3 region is CASSQATGGALEQYF. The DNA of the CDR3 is TGCGCCAGCAGCCAAGCGACAGGGGGCGCATTAGAGCAGTACTTC.

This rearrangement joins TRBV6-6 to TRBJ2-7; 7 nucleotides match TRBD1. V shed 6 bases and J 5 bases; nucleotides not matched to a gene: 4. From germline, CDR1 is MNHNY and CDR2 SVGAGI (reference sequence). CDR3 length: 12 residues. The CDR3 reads CASSRDRDEQYF. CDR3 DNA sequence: TGTGCCAGCAGCCGGGACAGAGACGAGCAGTACTTC.

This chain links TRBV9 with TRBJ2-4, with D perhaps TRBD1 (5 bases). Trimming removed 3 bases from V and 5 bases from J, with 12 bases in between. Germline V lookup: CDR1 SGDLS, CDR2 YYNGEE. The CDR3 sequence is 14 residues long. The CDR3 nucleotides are TGTGCCAGCAGCGCCGCAGGGTCCCAAAACATTCAGTACTTC. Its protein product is CASSAAGSQNIQYF.

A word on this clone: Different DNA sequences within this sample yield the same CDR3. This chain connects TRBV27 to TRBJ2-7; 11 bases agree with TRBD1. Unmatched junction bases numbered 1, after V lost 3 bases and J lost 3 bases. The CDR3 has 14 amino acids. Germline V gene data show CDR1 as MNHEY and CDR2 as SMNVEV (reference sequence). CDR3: CASSFGTGGYEQYF. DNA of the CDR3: TGTGCCAGCAGTTTTGGGACAGGGGGCTACGAGCAGTACTTC.

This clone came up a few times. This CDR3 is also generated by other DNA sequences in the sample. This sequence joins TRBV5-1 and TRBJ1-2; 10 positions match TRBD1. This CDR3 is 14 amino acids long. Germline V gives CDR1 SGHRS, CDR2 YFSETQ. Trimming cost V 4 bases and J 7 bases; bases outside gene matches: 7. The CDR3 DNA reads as TGCGCCAGCAGCCTCCCGGACAGGGGGGTTGGCTACACCTTC. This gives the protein CASSLPDRGVGYTF.

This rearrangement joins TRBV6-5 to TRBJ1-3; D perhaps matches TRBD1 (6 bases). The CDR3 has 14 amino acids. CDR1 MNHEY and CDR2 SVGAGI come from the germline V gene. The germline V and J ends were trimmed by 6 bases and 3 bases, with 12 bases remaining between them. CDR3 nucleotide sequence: TGTGCCAGCAGGAGGCAGGGGTTTGGAAACACCATATATTTT. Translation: CASRRQGFGNTIYF.

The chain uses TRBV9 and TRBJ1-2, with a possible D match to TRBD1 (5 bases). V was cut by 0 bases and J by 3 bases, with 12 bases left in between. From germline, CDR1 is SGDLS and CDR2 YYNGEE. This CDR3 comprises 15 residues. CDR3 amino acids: CASSVAPGNHYGYTF. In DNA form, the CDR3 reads TGTGCCAGCAGCGTAGCTCCAGGGAATCACTATGGCTACACCTTC.

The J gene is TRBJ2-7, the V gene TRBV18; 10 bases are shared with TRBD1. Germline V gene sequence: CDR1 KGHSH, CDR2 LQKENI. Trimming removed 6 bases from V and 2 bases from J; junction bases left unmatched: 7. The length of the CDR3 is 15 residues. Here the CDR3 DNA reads TGTGCCAGCTCCGGCTCCGGGACAGGGGCCTACGAGCAGTACTTC. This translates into CASSGSGTGAYEQYF.

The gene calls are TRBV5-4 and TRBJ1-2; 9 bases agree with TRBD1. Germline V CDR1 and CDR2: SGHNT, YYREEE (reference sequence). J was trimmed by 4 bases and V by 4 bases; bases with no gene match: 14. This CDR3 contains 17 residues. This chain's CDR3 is CASSDLWTGELFYGYTF. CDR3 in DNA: TGTGCCAGCAGCGACTTGTGGACAGGGGAGCTCTTCTATGGCTACACCTTC. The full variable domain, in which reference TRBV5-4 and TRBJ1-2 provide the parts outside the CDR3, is ETGVTQSPTHLIKTRGQQVTLRCSSQSGHNTVSWYQQALGQGPQFIFQYYREEENGRGNFPPRFSGLQFPNYSSELNVNALELDDSALYLCASSDLWTGELFYGYTFGSGTRLTVV.

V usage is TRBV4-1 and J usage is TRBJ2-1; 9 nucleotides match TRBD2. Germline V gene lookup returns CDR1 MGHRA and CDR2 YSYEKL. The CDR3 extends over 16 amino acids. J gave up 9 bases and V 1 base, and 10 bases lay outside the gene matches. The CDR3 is CASSQVYAGGPGEQFF. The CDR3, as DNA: TGCGCCAGCAGCCAAGTTTACGCGGGGGGGCCTGGTGAGCAGTTCTTC.

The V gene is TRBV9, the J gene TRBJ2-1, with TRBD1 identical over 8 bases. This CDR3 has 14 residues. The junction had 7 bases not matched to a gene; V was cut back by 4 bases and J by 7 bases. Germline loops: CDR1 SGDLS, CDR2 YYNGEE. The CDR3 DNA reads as TGTGCCAGCAGCCCTCGGACAGGGCGGAATGAGCAGTTCTTC. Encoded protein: CASSPRTGRNEQFF.

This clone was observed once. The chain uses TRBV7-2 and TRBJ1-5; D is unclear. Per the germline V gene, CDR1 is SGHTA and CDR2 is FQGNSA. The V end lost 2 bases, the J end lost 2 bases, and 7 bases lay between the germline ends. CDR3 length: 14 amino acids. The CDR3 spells CASSLYGGNQPQHF. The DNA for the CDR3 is TGTGCCAGCAGCTTATATGGAGGCAATCAGCCCCAGCATTTT.

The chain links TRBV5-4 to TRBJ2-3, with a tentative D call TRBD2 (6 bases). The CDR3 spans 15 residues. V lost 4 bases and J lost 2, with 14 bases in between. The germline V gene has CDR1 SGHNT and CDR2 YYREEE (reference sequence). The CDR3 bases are TGTGCCAGCAGCCCCCAGCGGGTCCCCACAGATACGCAGTATTTT. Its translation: CASSPQRVPTDTQYF. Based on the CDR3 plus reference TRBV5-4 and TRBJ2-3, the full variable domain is ETGVTQSPTHLIKTRGQQVTLRCSSQSGHNTVSWYQQALGQGPQFIFQYYREEENGRGNFPPRFSGLQFPNYSSELNVNALELDDSALYLCASSPQRVPTDTQYFGPGTRLTVL.

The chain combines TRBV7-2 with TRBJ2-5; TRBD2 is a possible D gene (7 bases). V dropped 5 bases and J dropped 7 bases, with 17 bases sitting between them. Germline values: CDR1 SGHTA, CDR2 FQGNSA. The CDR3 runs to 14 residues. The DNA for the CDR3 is TGTGCCAGCAGCATGCGGGGGCGGGACGGGACCCAGTACTTC. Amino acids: CASSMRGRDGTQYF.

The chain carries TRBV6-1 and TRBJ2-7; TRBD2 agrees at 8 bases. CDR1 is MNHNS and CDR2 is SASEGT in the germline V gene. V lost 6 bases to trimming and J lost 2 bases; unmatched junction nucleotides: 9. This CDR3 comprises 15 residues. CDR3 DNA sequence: TGTGCCAGCAGACCCAAGCGGGGGTCGGCCTACGAGCAGTACTTC. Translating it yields CASRPKRGSAYEQYF.

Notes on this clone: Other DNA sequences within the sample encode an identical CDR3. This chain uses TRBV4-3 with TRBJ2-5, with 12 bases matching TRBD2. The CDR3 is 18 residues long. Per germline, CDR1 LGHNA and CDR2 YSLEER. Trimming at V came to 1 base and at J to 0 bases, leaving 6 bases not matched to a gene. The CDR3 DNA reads TGCGCCAGCAGCCAAGGGGGGCTAGCGGGGGGGAACCAAGAGACCCAGTACTTC. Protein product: CASSQGGLAGGNQETQYF.

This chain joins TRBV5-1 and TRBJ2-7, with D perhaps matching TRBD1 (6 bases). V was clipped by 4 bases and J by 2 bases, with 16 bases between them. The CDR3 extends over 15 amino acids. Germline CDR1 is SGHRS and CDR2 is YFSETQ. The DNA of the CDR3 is TGCGCCAGCAGCCCTGCAGGGGTAGTGGCCTACGAGCAGTACTTC. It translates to CASSPAGVVAYEQYF.